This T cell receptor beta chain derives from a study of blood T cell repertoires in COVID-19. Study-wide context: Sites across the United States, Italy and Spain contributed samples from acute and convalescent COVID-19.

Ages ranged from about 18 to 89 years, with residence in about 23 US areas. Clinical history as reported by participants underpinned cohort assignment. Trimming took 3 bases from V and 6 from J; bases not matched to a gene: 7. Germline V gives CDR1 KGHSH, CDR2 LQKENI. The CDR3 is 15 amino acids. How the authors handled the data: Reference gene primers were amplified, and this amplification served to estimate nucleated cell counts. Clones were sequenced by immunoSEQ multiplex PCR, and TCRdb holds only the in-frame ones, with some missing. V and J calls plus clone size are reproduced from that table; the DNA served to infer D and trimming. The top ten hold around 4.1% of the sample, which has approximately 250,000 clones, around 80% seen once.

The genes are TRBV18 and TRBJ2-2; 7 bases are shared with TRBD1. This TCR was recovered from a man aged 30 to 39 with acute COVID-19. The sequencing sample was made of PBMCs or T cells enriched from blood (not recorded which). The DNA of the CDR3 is TGTGCCAGCTCACCCCGGACAGGCGAAGCCGGGGAGCTGTTTTTT. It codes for CASSPRTGEAGELFF.